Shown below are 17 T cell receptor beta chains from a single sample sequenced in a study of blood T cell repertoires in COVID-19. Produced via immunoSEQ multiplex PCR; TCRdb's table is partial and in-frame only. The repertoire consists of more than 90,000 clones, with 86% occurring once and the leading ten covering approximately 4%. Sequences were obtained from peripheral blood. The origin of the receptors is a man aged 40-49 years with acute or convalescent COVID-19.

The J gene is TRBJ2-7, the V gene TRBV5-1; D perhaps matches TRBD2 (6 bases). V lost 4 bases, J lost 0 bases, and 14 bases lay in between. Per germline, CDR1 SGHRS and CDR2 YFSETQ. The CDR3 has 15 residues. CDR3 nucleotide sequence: TGCGCCAGCAGCGACTCGGGGGACTTCTCCTACGAGCAGTACTTC. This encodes CASSDSGDFSYEQYF.

The CDR3 coding sequence is TGCGCCAGCAGTGATTCCGGGACAGGGTACAATGAGCAGTTCTTC. As protein: CASSDSGTGYNEQFF. The chain carries TRBV10-1 and TRBJ2-1, with 9 bases matching TRBD1. The ends lost 3 bases at V and 4 bases at J; junction bases unmatched: 4. The CDR3 sequence is 15 residues long. Looked up from germline, CDR1 is WNHNN and CDR2 is SYGVQD (reference sequence).

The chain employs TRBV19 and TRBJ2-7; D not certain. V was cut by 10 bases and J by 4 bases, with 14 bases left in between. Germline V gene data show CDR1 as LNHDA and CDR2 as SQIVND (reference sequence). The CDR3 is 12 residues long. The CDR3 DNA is TGTGCCACCGTAGACGGGTCTTACGAGCAGTACTTC. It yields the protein CATVDGSYEQYF.

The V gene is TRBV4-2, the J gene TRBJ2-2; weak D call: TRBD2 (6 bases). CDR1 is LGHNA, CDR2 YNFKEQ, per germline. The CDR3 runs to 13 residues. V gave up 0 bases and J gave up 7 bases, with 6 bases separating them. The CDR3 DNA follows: TGTGCCAGCAGCCAAGAGGGGGGCGGGGAGCTGTTTTTT. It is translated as CASSQEGGGELFF.

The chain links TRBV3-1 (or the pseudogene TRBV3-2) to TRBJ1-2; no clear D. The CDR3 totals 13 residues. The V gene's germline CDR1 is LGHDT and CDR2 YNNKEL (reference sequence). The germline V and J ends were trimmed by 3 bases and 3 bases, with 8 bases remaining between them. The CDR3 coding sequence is TGTGCCAGCAGCCAGGGCAACTACTATGGCTACACCTTC. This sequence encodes CASSQGNYYGYTF.

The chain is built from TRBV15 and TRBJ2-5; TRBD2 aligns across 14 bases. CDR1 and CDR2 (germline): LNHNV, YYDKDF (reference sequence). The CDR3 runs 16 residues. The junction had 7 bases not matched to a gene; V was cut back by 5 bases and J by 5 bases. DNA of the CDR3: TGTGCCACCAGCTCGCGACTAGCGGGGGGGCAGGAGACCCAGTACTTC. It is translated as CATSSRLAGGQETQYF. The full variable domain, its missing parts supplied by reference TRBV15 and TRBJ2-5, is DAMVIQNPRYQVTQFGKPVTLSCSQTLNHNVMYWYQQKSSQAPKLLFHYYDKDFNNEADTPDNFQSRRPNTSFCFLDIRSPGLGDTAMYLCATSSRLAGGQETQYFGPGTRLLVL.

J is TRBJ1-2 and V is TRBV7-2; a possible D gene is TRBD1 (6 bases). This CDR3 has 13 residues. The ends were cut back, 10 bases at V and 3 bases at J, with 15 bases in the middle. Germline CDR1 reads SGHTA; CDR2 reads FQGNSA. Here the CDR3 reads CATKTRGDYGYTF. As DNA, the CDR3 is TGTGCCACAAAGACCAGGGGCGACTATGGCTACACCTTC.

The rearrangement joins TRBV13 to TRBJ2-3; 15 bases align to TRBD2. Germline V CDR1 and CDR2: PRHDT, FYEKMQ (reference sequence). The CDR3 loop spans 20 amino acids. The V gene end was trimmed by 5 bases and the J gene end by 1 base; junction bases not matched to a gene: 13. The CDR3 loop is CASSPPWTSGGVMGTDTQYF. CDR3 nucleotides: TGTGCCAGCAGCCCCCCCTGGACTAGCGGGGGGGTGATGGGCACAGATACGCAGTATTTT.

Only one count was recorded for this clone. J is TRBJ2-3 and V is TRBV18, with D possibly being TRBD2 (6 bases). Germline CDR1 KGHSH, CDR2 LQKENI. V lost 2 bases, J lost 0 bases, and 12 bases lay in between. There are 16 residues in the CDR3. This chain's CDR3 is CASSPEGGISTDTQYF. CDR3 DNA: TGTGCCAGCTCACCAGAAGGCGGGATAAGCACAGATACGCAGTATTTT.

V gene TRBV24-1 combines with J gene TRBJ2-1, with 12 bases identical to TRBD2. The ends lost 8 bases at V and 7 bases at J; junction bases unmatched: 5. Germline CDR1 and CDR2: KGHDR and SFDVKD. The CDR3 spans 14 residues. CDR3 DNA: TGTGCCACCAAGCCTAGCGGGAGGGGGAATGAGCAGTTCTTC. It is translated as CATKPSGRGNEQFF.

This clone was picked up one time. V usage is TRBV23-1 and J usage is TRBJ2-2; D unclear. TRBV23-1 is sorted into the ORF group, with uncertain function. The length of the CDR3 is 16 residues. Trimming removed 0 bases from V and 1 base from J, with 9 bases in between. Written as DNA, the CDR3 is TGCGCCAGCAGTCAATCGTTAGAAGAGAACACCGGGGAGCTGTTTTTT. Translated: CASSQSLEENTGELFF.

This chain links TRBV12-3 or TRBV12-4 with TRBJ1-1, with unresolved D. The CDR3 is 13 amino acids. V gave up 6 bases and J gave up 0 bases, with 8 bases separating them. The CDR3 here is CASSPGMNTEAFF. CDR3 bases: TGTGCCAGCAGCCCAGGCATGAACACTGAAGCTTTCTTT.

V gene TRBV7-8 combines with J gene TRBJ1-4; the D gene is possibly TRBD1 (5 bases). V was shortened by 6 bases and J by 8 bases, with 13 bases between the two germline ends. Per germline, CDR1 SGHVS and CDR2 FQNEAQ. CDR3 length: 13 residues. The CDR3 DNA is TGTGCCAGCAGGCCACACGGGGGAGAAAAACTGTTTTTT. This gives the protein CASRPHGGEKLFF.

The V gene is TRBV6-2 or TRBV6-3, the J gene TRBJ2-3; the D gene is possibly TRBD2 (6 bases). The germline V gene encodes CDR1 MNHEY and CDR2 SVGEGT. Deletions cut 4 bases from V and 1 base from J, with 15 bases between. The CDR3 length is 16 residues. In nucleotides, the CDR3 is TGTGCCAGCAGTTTCCTCCCCGGGAGTGGCACAGATACGCAGTATTTT. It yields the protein CASSFLPGSGTDTQYF.

In nucleotides, the CDR3 is TGTGCCAGCAGCTTGGCCTGGCGGGACAGGGTAGGAGCTGGCTACACCTTC. Its protein product is CASSLAWRDRVGAGYTF. The chain has TRBV5-5 and TRBJ1-2, with 9 bases identical to TRBD1. From germline, CDR1 is SGHKS and CDR2 YYEKEE (reference sequence). V lost 0 bases and J lost 7; bases outside the gene matches: 13. The CDR3 totals 17 residues. Complete variable domain (other parts from reference TRBV5-5 and TRBJ1-2): DAGVTQSPTHLIKTRGQQVTLRCSPISGHKSVSWYQQVLGQGPQFIFQYYEKEERGRGNFPDRFSARQFPNYSSELNVNALLLGDSALYLCASSLAWRDRVGAGYTFGSGTRLTVV.

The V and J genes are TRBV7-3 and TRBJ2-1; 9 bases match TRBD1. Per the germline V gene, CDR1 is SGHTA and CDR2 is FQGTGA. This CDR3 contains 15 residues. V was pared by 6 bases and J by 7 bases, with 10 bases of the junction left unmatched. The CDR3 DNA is TGTGCCAGCAGTTATGGACAGGGGAGTGAAAATGAGCAGTTCTTC. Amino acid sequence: CASSYGQGSENEQFF.

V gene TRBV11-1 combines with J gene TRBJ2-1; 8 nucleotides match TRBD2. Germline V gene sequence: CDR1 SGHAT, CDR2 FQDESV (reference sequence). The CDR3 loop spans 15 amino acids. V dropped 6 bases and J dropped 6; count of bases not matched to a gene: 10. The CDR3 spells CASRSGTRGFNEQFF. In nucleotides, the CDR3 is TGTGCCAGCAGGTCCGGGACTAGGGGTTTCAATGAGCAGTTCTTC.